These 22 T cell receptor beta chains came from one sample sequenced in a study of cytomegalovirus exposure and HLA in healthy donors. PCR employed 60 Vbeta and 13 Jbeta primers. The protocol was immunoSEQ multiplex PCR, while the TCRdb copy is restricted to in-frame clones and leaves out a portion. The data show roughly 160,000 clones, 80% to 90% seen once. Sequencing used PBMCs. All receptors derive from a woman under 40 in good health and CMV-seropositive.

The CDR3, as DNA: TGTGCCAGCAGCAAAGAGGCGGGATCTAACTATGGCTACACCTTC. It is translated as CASSKEAGSNYGYTF. The chain couples TRBV21-1 to TRBJ1-2. TRBV21-1 is designated a pseudogene. The CDR3 is 15 residues long.

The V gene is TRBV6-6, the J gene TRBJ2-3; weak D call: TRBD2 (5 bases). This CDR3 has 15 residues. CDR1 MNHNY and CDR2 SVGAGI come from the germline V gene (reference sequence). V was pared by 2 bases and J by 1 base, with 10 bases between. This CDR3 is CASSYQRERTDTQYF. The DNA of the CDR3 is TGTGCCAGCAGTTACCAGAGGGAACGCACAGATACGCAGTATTTT.

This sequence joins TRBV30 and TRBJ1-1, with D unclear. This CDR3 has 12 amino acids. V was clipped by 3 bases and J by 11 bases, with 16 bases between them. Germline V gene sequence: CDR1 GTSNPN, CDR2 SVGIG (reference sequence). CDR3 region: CAWSPVWATAFF. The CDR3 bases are TGTGCCTGGAGCCCAGTCTGGGCAACGGCTTTCTTT.

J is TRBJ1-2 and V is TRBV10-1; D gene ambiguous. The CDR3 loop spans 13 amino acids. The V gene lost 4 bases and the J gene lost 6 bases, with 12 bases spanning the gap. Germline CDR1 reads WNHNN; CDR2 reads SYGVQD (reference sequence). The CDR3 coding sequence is TGCGCCAGCAGTGCCCCTCGCCGGGATGGCTACACCTTC. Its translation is CASSAPRRDGYTF.

The CDR3 here is CASSQAYFNQPQHF. CDR3 nucleotide sequence: TGCGCCAGCAGCCAGGCTTATTTCAATCAGCCCCAGCATTTT. V usage is TRBV4-1 and J usage is TRBJ1-5; no reliable D call. Per germline, CDR1 MGHRA and CDR2 YSYEKL. The V end lost 3 bases, the J end lost 3 bases, and 9 bases lay between the germline ends. This CDR3 is built from 14 residues.

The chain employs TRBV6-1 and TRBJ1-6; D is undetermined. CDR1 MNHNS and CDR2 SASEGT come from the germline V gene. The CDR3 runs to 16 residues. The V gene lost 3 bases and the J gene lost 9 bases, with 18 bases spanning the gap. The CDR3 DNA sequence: TGTGCCAGCAGTGATATCCCCTTTAGTGATAGTTCACCCCTCCACTTT. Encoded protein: CASSDIPFSDSSPLHF.

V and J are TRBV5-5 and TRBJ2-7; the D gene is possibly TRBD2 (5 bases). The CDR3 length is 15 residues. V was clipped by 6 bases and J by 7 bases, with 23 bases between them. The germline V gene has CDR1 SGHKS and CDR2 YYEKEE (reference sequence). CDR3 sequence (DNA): TGTGCCAGCACCCTCGGTATGGCTGTTCGCGGGGAGCAGTACTTC. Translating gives CASTLGMAVRGEQYF.

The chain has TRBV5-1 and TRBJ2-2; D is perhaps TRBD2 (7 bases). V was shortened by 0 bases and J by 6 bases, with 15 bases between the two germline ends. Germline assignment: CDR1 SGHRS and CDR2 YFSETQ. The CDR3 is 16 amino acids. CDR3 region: CASSLEPGGRAGELFF. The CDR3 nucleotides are TGCGCCAGCAGCTTGGAGCCGGGGGGCCGCGCCGGGGAGCTGTTTTTT.

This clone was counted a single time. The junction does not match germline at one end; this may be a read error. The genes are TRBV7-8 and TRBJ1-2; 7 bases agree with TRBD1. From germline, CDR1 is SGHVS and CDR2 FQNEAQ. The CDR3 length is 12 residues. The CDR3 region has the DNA TGTGCCAGCCGCTTGACAGGGACTGGCTACACCTTC. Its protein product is CASRLTGTGYTF.

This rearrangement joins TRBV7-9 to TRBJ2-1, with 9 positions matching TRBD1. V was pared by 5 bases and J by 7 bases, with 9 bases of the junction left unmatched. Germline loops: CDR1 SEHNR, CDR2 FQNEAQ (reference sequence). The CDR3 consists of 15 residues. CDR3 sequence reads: CASSLTGGAFNEQFF. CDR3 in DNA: TGTGCCAGCAGCCTTACAGGGGGCGCGTTTAATGAGCAGTTCTTC.

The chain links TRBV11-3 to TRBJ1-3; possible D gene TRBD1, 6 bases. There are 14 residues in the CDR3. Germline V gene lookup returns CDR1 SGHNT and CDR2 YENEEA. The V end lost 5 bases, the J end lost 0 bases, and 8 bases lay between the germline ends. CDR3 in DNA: TGTGCCAGCAGCCAGGGGTTCTCTGGAAACACCATATATTTT. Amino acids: CASSQGFSGNTIYF. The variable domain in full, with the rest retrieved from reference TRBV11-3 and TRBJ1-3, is EAGVVQSPRYKIIEKKQPVAFWCNPISGHNTLYWYLQNLGQGPELLIRYENEEAVDDSQLPKDRFSAERLKGVDSTLKIQPAELGDSAVYLCASSQGFSGNTIYFGEGSWLTVV.

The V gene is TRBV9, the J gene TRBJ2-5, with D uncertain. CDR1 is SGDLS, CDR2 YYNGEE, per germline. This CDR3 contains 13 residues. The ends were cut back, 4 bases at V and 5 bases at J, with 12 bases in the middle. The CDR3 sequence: CASSTRHLETQYF. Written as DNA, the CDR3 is TGTGCCAGCAGCACCAGGCATCTCGAGACCCAGTACTTC.

CDR3 sequence reads: CATSRQGAEAFF. CDR3 coding DNA: TGTGCCACCAGCAGACAGGGCGCTGAAGCTTTCTTT. The V and J genes are TRBV15 and TRBJ1-1, with TRBD1 as a possible D gene (5 bases). Trimming removed 2 bases from V and 6 bases from J, with 7 bases in between. Germline values: CDR1 LNHNV, CDR2 YYDKDF (reference sequence). The CDR3 contains 12 residues.

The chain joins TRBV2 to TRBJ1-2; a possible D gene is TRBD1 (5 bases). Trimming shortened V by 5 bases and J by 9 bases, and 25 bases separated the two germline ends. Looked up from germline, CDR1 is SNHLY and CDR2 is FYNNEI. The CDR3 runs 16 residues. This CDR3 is CASSTLGGSLSNSYTF. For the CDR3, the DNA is TGTGCCAGCAGTACACTCGGGGGGAGCCTTTCGAATAGCTACACCTTC.

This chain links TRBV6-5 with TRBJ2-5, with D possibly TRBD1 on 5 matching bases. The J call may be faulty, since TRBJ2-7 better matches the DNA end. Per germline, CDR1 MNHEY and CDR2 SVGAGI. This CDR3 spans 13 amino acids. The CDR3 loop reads CASSSQGRYEQYF. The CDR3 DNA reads TGTGCCAGCAGCAGTCAGGGCCGCTACGAGCAGTACTTC.

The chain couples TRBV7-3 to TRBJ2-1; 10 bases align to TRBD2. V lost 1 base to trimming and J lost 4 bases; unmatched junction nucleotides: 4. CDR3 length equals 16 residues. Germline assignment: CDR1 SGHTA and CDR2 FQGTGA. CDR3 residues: CASSLIVSGGYNEQFF. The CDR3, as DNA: TGTGCCAGCAGCTTAATCGTTAGCGGGGGGTACAATGAGCAGTTCTTC.

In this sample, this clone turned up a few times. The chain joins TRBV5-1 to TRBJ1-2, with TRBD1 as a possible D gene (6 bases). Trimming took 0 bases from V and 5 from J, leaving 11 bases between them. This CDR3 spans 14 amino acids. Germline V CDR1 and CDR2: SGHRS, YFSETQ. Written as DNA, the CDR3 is TGCGCCAGCAGCTTGGCCAGGGGCCGGTATGGCTACACCTTC. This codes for CASSLARGRYGYTF.

CDR3 sequence reads: CASSLPSNTGELFF. The CDR3 region has the DNA TGCGCCAGCAGCTTGCCCTCGAACACCGGGGAGCTGTTTTTT. This chain connects TRBV5-1 to TRBJ2-2; D gene ambiguous. Trimming removed 1 base at V and 0 bases at J, with 4 bases between. The CDR3 totals 14 residues. CDR1 and CDR2 (germline): SGHRS, YFSETQ.

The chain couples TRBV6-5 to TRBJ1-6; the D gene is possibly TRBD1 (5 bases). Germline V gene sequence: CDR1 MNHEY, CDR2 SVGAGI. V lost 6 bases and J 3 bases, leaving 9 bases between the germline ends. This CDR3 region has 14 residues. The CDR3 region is CASSSGRYNSPLHF. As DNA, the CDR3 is TGTGCCAGCAGCTCAGGGCGCTATAATTCACCCCTCCACTTT.

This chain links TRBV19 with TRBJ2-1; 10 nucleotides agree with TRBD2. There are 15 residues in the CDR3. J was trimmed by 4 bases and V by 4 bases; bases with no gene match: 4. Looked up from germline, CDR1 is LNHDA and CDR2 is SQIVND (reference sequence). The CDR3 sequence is CASSTRTSGYNEQFF. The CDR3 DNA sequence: TGTGCCAGTAGTACCCGGACTAGCGGATACAATGAGCAGTTCTTC. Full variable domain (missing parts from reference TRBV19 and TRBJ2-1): DGGITQSPKYLFRKEGQNVTLSCEQNLNHDAMYWYRQDPGQGLRLIYYSQIVNDFQKGDIAEGYSVSREKKESFPLTVTSAQKNPTAFYLCASSTRTSGYNEQFFGPGTRLTVL.

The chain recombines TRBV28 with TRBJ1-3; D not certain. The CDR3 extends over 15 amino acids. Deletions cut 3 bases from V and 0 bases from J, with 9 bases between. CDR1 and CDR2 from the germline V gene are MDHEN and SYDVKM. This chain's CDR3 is CASSLTHFSGNTIYF. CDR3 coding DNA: TGTGCCAGCAGTTTGACACATTTCTCTGGAAACACCATATATTTT.

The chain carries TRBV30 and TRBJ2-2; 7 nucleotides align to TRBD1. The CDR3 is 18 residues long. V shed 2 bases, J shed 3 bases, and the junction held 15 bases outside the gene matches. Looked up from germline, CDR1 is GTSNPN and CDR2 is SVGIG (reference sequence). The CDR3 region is CAWSKRQGQWAYTGELFF. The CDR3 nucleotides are TGTGCCTGGAGTAAAAGACAGGGACAGTGGGCCTACACCGGGGAGCTGTTTTTT.